The entry below describes one T cell receptor beta chain. Its specificity is not known. Sequencing of TCR beta was performed on blood CD8+ T cells and on blood CD4+ T cells. Random hexamers were used to reverse transcribe an amount of roughly 0.45 to 1 ug RNA. TCRdb reprocessed the immunoSEQ multiplex PCR reads with MiXCR, giving one entry per CDR3 protein. This sample has 110,000 to 150,000 distinct CDR3 sequences; 95% occur once, and the top ten carry 0.065% to 0.1%. This entry is derived from a study of CD8 T cells in Susac syndrome. Study-wide points: As the study acknowledged, the number of individuals who were part of its TCR sequencing and HLA analysis was relatively small. CD4+ T cell repertoires in Susac syndrome exhibited no evidence of clonal expansion.

V lost 5 bases to trimming and J lost 0 bases; unmatched junction nucleotides: 5. The CDR3 runs 15 residues. CDR1 is SGHNT, CDR2 YYREEE, per germline (reference sequence). This chain connects TRBV5-4 to TRBJ2-3; 8 bases agree with TRBD2. Material for sequencing was CD4+ T cells from PBMCs. The receptor's source is a human donor with Susac syndrome. This chain's CDR3 is CASRIGGASTDTQYF. In DNA form, the CDR3 reads TGTGCCAGCAGAATCGGGGGGGCTAGCACAGATACGCAGTATTTT.